The 22 T cell receptor beta chains listed next were all sequenced from one sample in a study of blood T cell repertoires in COVID-19. Measured with immunoSEQ multiplex PCR; TCRdb has only the in-frame clones, and not every one. The table records approximately 200,000 clones, 84% of them present only once. The sequenced sample was peripheral blood. These receptors all come from a woman between 55 and 75 years old who had recovered from COVID-19.

The rearrangement uses TRBV3-1 (or the pseudogene TRBV3-2) and TRBJ2-1, with TRBD2 matching over 10 bases. The CDR3 runs to 18 residues. Germline assignment: CDR1 LGHDT and CDR2 YNNKEL (reference sequence). The ends lost 1 base at V and 3 bases at J; junction bases unmatched: 9. CDR3 DNA: TGTGCCAGCAGCCAAGGTCTAGCGGGGGCCTCACGCTACAATGAGCAGTTCTTC. The encoded protein is CASSQGLAGASRYNEQFF.

The chain links TRBV7-9 to TRBJ1-2; D might be TRBD1 (5 bases). Trimming took 1 base from V and 7 from J, leaving 22 bases between them. CDR1 and CDR2 from the germline V gene are SEHNR and FQNEAQ (reference sequence). The CDR3 loop spans 17 amino acids. Here the CDR3 DNA reads TGTGCCAGCAGCTTAGGGGGAGGCAGGGCCGAATCTTCTGGCTACACCTTC. Translation gives CASSLGGGRAESSGYTF.

This clone occurred a few times. This specimen includes other DNA sequences encoding the same CDR3. The chain links TRBV7-8 to TRBJ1-2, with 12 positions matching TRBD1. The ends lost 1 base at V and 4 bases at J; junction bases unmatched: 4. This CDR3 comprises 16 residues. CDR1 is SGHVS, CDR2 FQNEAQ, per germline. For the CDR3, the DNA is TGTGCCAGCAGCTTAGGAGGGACAGGGGGCATCTATGGCTACACCTTC. Translated: CASSLGGTGGIYGYTF.

V usage is TRBV4-2 and J usage is TRBJ1-1; TRBD1 might be the D (6 bases). From germline, CDR1 is LGHNA and CDR2 YNFKEQ. The CDR3 length is 14 residues. The ends were cut back, 5 bases at V and 8 bases at J, with 18 bases in the middle. In DNA, the CDR3 is TGTGCCAGCAGCTACGGCCCGGGGGGCGCGGAAGCTTTCTTT. Translated, it gives CASSYGPGGAEAFF.

V and J are TRBV11-2 and TRBJ1-2; D uncertain. The CDR3 runs 14 residues. Germline CDR1 reads SGHAT; CDR2 reads FQNNGV. V lost 5 bases and J lost 8, with 18 bases in between. CDR3: CASSPTRLLRGYTF. The CDR3 DNA is TGTGCCAGCAGCCCAACCCGGTTATTGAGAGGCTACACCTTC.

The chain employs TRBV6-5 and TRBJ1-5; D is unresolved. The CDR3 covers 13 residues. Per germline, CDR1 MNHEY and CDR2 SVGAGI. Trimming removed 6 bases from V and 0 bases from J, with 6 bases in between. The CDR3 sequence: CASRQLSNQPQHF. For the CDR3, the DNA is TGTGCCAGCAGACAGCTTAGCAATCAGCCCCAGCATTTT.

This clone was seen a few times. This specimen includes other DNA sequences encoding the same CDR3. The J gene is TRBJ2-7, the V gene TRBV20-1; TRBD2 is a possible D gene (6 bases). The germline V and J ends were trimmed by 3 bases and 3 bases, with 6 bases remaining between them. The germline V gene encodes CDR1 DFQATT and CDR2 SNEGSKA (reference sequence). CDR3 length: 11 residues. The CDR3 bases are TGCAGTGCTAGCGGGGGCTACGAGCAGTACTTC. This codes for CSASGGYEQYF.

The V and J genes are TRBV5-6 and TRBJ1-2; TRBD1 matches 11 bases. The V gene's germline CDR1 is SGHDT and CDR2 YYEEEE. The ends lost 3 bases at V and 1 base at J; junction bases unmatched: 2. The CDR3 runs to 15 residues. This CDR3 is CASSWGQGVNYGYTF. The CDR3, as DNA: TGTGCCAGCAGCTGGGGACAGGGGGTTAACTATGGCTACACCTTC.

V and J are TRBV5-1 and TRBJ2-7; no clear D. Germline CDR1 and CDR2: SGHRS and YFSETQ. V was clipped by 0 bases and J by 5 bases, with 6 bases between them. The CDR3 loop spans 12 amino acids. The CDR3 sequence is CASSLGRNEQYF. The CDR3 DNA reads as TGCGCCAGCAGCTTGGGCAGGAACGAGCAGTACTTC.

Comments on this clone: The junction departs from germline at one end; a sequencing error may be responsible. The chain uses TRBV7-7 and TRBJ2-3; TRBD1 is a possible D gene (5 bases). Germline lookup yields CDR1 SSHAT and CDR2 FNYEAQ (reference sequence). This CDR3 has 14 residues. The CDR3 loop is CASSSYSRADTQYF. In DNA form, the CDR3 reads TGTGCTAGCAGCTCGTATAGCAGGGCAGATACGCAGTATTTT.

The gene calls are TRBV19 and TRBJ1-1; tentatively, D is TRBD1 (5 bases). The CDR3 contains 14 residues. CDR1 is LNHDA, CDR2 SQIVND, per germline (reference sequence). Trimming pared 10 bases from V and 0 bases from J, leaving 15 bases between. The CDR3 region is CAIVGREMNTEAFF. The CDR3 DNA is TGTGCCATAGTGGGGCGGGAAATGAACACTGAAGCTTTCTTT.

This sequence joins TRBV19 and TRBJ2-3, with D tentatively TRBD1 (6 bases). The CDR3 runs 13 residues. Looked up from germline, CDR1 is LNHDA and CDR2 is SQIVND (reference sequence). V lost 3 bases, J lost 6 bases, and 10 bases lay in between. CDR3 bases: TGTGCCAGTAGTATCCCCCAGGGGGATACGCAGTATTTT. This translates into CASSIPQGDTQYF. Supplemented by reference TRBV19 and TRBJ2-3, the full variable domain reads DGGITQSPKYLFRKEGQNVTLSCEQNLNHDAMYWYRQDPGQGLRLIYYSQIVNDFQKGDIAEGYSVSREKKESFPLTVTSAQKNPTAFYLCASSIPQGDTQYFGPGTRLTVL.

The chain recombines TRBV3-1 (or the pseudogene TRBV3-2) with TRBJ1-1; 7 bases line up with TRBD1. This CDR3 has 17 residues. Per the germline V gene, CDR1 is LGHDT and CDR2 is YNNKEL (reference sequence). Germline trimming cut 0 bases from V and 3 bases from J; bases unmatched to any gene: 10. The CDR3 here is CASSQDGKGGVDTEAFF. The CDR3, as DNA: TGTGCCAGCAGCCAAGATGGAAAAGGGGGCGTCGACACTGAAGCTTTCTTT.

This clone came up many times. The V gene is TRBV5-1, the J gene TRBJ2-7, with D possibly matching TRBD1 (5 bases). Trimming took 0 bases from V and 2 from J, leaving 9 bases between them. The germline CDR1 and CDR2 sequences are SGHRS and YFSETQ. The CDR3 is 14 amino acids. CDR3 sequence (DNA): TGCGCCAGCAGCTTGGCCAGGGCCCCCTACGAGCAGTACTTC. This gives the protein CASSLARAPYEQYF.

This clone came up a few times. The chain is built from TRBV6-5 and TRBJ1-1, with 7 nucleotides matching TRBD1. The germline V gene encodes CDR1 MNHEY and CDR2 SVGAGI. The trim removed 7 bases at V and 3 bases at J, leaving 5 bases unmatched. The CDR3 totals 13 residues. The CDR3 spells CASTLTGDTEAFF. Here the CDR3 DNA reads TGTGCCAGCACCTTAACAGGGGACACTGAAGCTTTCTTT.

The V gene is TRBV5-1, the J gene TRBJ2-7, with D possibly TRBD1 on 6 matching bases. Germline V CDR1 and CDR2: SGHRS, YFSETQ. This CDR3 comprises 16 residues. V lost 3 bases to trimming and J lost 2 bases, with 18 bases between them. The CDR3 spells CASSSDPTGYAYEQYF. CDR3 bases: TGCGCCAGCAGCTCAGACCCGACAGGATATGCCTACGAGCAGTACTTC.

On this clone: The sample carries other DNA sequences with the same CDR3. The chain's CDR3 is CASSYSGGNYGYTF. The CDR3 region has the DNA TGTGCCAGCAGTTACTCCGGGGGGAACTATGGCTACACCTTC. The V gene is TRBV6-5, the J gene TRBJ1-2; tentative D call: TRBD1 (5 bases). There are 14 residues in the CDR3. Trimming took off 0 bases at V and 2 bases at J, with 7 bases between the two ends. CDR1 is MNHEY, CDR2 SVGAGI, per germline.

This rearrangement joins TRBV4-1 to TRBJ1-3; tentatively, D is TRBD1 (6 bases). Trimming shortened V by 3 bases and J by 0 bases, and 9 bases separated the two germline ends. Germline V gene sequence: CDR1 MGHRA, CDR2 YSYEKL. The CDR3 is 15 amino acids. CDR3: CASSHTGLSGNTIYF. For the CDR3, the DNA is TGCGCCAGCAGCCACACAGGGCTCTCTGGAAACACCATATATTTT.

CDR3 protein: CASTLRGRENSPLHF. The CDR3 region has the DNA TGTGCCAGTACCCTGCGGGGCAGGGAAAATTCACCCCTCCACTTT. V gene TRBV19 combines with J gene TRBJ1-6, with D tentatively TRBD1 (5 bases). The V end was cut by 7 bases, the J end by 7 bases, with 17 bases between. Germline CDR1 LNHDA, CDR2 SQIVND (reference sequence). CDR3 size: 15 residues.

This chain links TRBV10-3 with TRBJ1-3; perhaps TRBD1 as D (6 bases). In germline, CDR1 is ENHRY, CDR2 SYGVKD. Trimming left V 11 bases short and J 7 bases short, with 30 bases between. The CDR3 loop spans 17 amino acids. The CDR3 loop reads CAARSKGENLGGNTIYF. CDR3 DNA sequence: TGTGCCGCACGATCCAAGGGGGAGAATCTAGGCGGTAACACCATATATTTT.

This sequence joins TRBV2 and TRBJ2-1; 10 bases line up with TRBD2. Trimming removed 7 bases from V and 6 bases from J; junction bases left unmatched: 9. This CDR3 has 15 residues. CDR1 SNHLY and CDR2 FYNNEI come from the germline V gene. The CDR3 DNA sequence: TGTGCCAGCACGGTTGAGCGGGGGGGCGGCAATGAGCAGTTCTTC. Protein product: CASTVERGGGNEQFF.

V is TRBV30 and J is TRBJ2-3; D might be TRBD2 (7 bases). V dropped 3 bases and J dropped 1 base, with 17 bases sitting between them. Per the germline V gene, CDR1 is GTSNPN and CDR2 is SVGIG (reference sequence). The CDR3 covers 16 residues. CDR3 coding DNA: TGTGCCTGGAGGTCGGTGGCGGGGGCCCGCACAGATACGCAGTATTTT. Translating it yields CAWRSVAGARTDTQYF.